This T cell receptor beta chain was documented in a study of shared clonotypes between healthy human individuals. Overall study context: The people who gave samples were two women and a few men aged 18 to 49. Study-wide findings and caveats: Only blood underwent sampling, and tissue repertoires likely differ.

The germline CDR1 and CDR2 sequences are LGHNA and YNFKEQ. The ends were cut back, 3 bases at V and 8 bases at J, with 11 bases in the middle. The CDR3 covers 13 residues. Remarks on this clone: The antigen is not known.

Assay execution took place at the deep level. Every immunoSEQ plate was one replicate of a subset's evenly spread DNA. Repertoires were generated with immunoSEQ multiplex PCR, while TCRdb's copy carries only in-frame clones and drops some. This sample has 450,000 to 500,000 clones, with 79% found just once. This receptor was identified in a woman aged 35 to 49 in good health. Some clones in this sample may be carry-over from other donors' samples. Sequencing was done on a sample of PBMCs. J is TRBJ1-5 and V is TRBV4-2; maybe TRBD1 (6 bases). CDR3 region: CASSQRGGEPQHF. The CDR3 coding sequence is TGTGCCAGCAGCCAGAGGGGGGGCGAGCCCCAGCATTTT.